The subject of this entry is one T cell receptor beta chain. The data belong to a study of blood T cells in healthy people across ages. V was cut by 1 base and J by 2 bases, with 14 bases left in between. Germline lookup yields CDR1 LGHDT and CDR2 YNNKEL (reference sequence). The CDR3 has 16 residues. A J-beta primer mix and a sample-barcoded 5' primer were used in a second PCR of roughly 6 to 11 cycles. TCRdb independently ran MiXCR on the 5' RACE reads; one entry per CDR3 protein. The sample has about 540,000 distinct CDR3 sequences, nearly 25% seen once; the top ten hold roughly 9%. Another study also made use of these data, one on T cells of mothers and their children.

Sequencing was performed on blood. The source of this sequence is a boy between 10 and 17 years old in good health. This sequence joins TRBV3-1 and TRBJ2-5; TRBD1 or TRBD2 may be the D gene (6 bases each). The CDR3 loop is CASSQGTGASQETQYF. CDR3 bases: TGTGCCAGCAGCCAAGGGACGGGGGCATCACAAGAGACCCAGTACTTC.